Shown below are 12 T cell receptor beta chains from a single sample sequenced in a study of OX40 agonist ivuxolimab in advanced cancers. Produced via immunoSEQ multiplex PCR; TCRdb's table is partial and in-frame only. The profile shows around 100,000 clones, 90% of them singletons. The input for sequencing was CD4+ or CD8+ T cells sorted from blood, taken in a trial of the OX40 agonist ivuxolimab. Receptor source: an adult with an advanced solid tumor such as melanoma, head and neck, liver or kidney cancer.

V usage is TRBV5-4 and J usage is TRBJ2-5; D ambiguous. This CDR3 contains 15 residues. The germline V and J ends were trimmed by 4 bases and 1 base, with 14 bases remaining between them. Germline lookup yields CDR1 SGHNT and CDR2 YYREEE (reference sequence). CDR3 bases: TGTGCCAGCAGCCTTACCGGTATGGTCCAAGAGACCCAGTACTTC. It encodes CASSLTGMVQETQYF. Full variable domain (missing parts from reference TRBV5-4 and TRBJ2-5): ETGVTQSPTHLIKTRGQQVTLRCSSQSGHNTVSWYQQALGQGPQFIFQYYREEENGRGNFPPRFSGLQFPNYSSELNVNALELDDSALYLCASSLTGMVQETQYFGPGTRLLVL.

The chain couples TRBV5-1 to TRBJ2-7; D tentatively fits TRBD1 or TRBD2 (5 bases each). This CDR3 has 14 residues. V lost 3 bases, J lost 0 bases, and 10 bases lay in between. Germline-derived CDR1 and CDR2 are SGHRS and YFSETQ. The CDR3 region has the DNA TGCGCCAGCAGCTGGGGGAGTTCCTCCTACGAGCAGTACTTC. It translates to CASSWGSSSYEQYF.

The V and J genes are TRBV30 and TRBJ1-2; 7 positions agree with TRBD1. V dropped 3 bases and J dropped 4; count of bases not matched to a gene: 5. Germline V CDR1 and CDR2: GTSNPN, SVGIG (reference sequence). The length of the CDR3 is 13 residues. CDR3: CAWRSQGGYGYTF. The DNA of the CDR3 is TGTGCCTGGAGGTCTCAGGGGGGCTATGGCTACACCTTC.

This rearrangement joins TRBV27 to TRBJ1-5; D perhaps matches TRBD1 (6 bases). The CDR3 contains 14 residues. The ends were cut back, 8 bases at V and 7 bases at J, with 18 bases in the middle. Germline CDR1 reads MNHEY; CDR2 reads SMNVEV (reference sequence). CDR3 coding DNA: TGTGCCAGCGGAAAATCAGGGGAGAGGCAGCCCCAGCATTTT. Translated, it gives CASGKSGERQPQHF.

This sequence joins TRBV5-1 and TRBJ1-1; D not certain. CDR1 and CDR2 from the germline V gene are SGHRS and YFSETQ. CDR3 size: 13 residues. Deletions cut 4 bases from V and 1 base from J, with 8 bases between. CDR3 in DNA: TGCGCCAGCAGCCCGGCGGGGAACACTGAAGCTTTCTTT. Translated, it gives CASSPAGNTEAFF.

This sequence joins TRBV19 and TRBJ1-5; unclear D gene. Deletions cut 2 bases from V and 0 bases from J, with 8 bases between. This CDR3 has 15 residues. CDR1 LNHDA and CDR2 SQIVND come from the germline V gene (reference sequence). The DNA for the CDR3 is TGTGCCAGTAGTATAAGTATTACTAGCAATCAGCCCCAGCATTTT. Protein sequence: CASSISITSNQPQHF.

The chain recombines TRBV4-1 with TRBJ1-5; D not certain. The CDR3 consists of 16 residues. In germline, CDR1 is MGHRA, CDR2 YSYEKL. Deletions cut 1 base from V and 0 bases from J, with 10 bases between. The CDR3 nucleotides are TGCGCCAGCAGCCAAGGACCGACAAATAGCAATCAGCCCCAGCATTTT. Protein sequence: CASSQGPTNSNQPQHF.

This chain's CDR3 is CASSPIRGPMTEAFF. The DNA for the CDR3 is TGTGCCAGCAGCCCCATTCGAGGGCCCATGACTGAAGCTTTCTTT. This chain uses TRBV4-2 with TRBJ1-1; D remains ambiguous. This CDR3 has 15 residues. Trimming shortened V by 4 bases and J by 5 bases, and 17 bases separated the two germline ends. Per germline, CDR1 LGHNA and CDR2 YNFKEQ.

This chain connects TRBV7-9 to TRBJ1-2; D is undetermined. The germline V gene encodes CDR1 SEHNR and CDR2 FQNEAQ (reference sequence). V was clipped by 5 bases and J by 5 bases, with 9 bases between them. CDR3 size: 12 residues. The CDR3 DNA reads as TGTGCCAGCAGCCCAGACACGTATGGCTACACCTTC. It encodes CASSPDTYGYTF.

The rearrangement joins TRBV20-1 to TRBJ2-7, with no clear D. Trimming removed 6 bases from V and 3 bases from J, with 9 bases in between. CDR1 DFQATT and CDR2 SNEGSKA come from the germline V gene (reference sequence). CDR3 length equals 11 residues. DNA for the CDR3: TGCAGTGCCCAGTCAGGCTACGAGCAGTACTTC. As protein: CSAQSGYEQYF.

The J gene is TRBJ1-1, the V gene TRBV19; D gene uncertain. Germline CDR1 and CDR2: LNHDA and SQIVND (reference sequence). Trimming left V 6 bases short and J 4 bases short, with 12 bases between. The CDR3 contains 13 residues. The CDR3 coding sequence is TGTGCCAGTAGCGTCCATCCTTCCACTGAAGCTTTCTTT. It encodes CASSVHPSTEAFF.

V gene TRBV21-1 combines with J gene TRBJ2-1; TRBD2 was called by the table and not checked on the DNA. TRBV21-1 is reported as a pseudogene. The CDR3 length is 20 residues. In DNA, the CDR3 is TGTGCCAGCAGCAGTCCTCAGCATTCAGCGGGGACTTCCTCTAGTAATGAGCAGTTCTTC. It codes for CASSSPQHSAGTSSSNEQFF.